The TCR beta chain under discussion was sequenced for a study of T-cell reconstitution after alpha-beta-depleted transplantation in children. V lost 3 bases, J lost 8 bases, and 6 bases stayed unmatched. The CDR3 covers 14 residues. This clonotype was recorded a few times. Unique molecular identifiers featured in how the TCRbeta library was prepared. TCRdb itself ran the PCR reads through MiXCR, one entry per CDR3 protein. Seen here are roughly 500,000 distinct CDR3 sequences, about 33% observed once, and the top ten hold under 3%. The material sequenced was PBMCs from the stem cell graft donor, taken from the stem cell graft. This TCR came from a human donor who donated a stem cell graft to a child with aplastic anemia. The rearrangement links TRBV12-3 or TRBV12-4 to TRBJ2-2; 7 positions match TRBD2. The CDR3 DNA sequence: TGTGCCAGCAGTTTGGGAGGGTTCACGGGGGAGCTGTTTTTT. Translated, it gives CASSLGGFTGELFF.